This entry lists 9 T cell receptor beta chains sequenced from one sample in a study of spatial heterogeneity in lung cancer. Study outcomes and limitations: One measure, the expanded intratumoral alpha and beta TCR count, tracked tumor mutation counts.

Time point given: sample taken at primary tumor resection. TCRdb reprocessed the 5' RACE reads with MiXCR, giving one entry per CDR3 protein. Of about 9,200 distinct CDR3 sequences listed, 2.9% are singletons. The antigens these receptors bind are not known. Material: lung tumor tissue, obtained at surgery. These receptors all stem from a male donor with early-stage non-small cell lung cancer.

This clonotype was recorded many times. J is TRBJ2-7 and V is TRBV28; D is ambiguous. The V and J ends lost 8 bases and 0 bases respectively, with 14 bases between them. The CDR3 consists of 14 residues. Germline V gives CDR1 MDHEN, CDR2 SYDVKM. The CDR3 here is CASHQGKGSYEQYF. The CDR3 DNA is TGTGCCAGCCATCAAGGGAAGGGCTCCTACGAGCAGTACTTC.

This clonotype was counted at least ten times. The chain carries TRBV24-1 and TRBJ2-3; D may be TRBD1 (6 bases). The V gene lost 11 bases and the J gene lost 2 bases, with 16 bases spanning the gap. CDR3 length: 14 residues. Germline loops: CDR1 KGHDR, CDR2 SFDVKD. CDR3 amino acids: CAISRGWFTDTQYF. CDR3 coding DNA: TGTGCCATCTCCAGGGGATGGTTCACAGATACGCAGTATTTT.

This clonotype has a count of ten or more. The chain has TRBV6-6 and TRBJ1-5; TRBD1 matches at 8 bases. The ends lost 2 bases at V and 2 bases at J; junction bases unmatched: 2. This CDR3 is built from 15 residues. Per the germline V gene, CDR1 is MNHNY and CDR2 is SVGAGI (reference sequence). DNA of the CDR3: TGTGCCAGCAGTTACCCGGGACAGGGCAATCAGCCCCAGCATTTT. Translating it yields CASSYPGQGNQPQHF.

Within the sample, this clonotype is medium-sized (0.01 to 0.1%). V and J are TRBV20-1 and TRBJ2-7, with TRBD2 matching 7 bases. From germline, CDR1 is DFQATT and CDR2 SNEGSKA (reference sequence). V lost 6 bases and J lost 2; bases outside the gene matches: 7. There are 13 residues in the CDR3. This CDR3 is CSASWGGTYEQYF. CDR3 DNA sequence: TGCAGTGCCTCGTGGGGGGGTACCTACGAGCAGTACTTC.

This clonotype is categorized as medium-sized (0.01 to 0.1%). The genes are TRBV4-3 and TRBJ2-7, with TRBD1 matching over 11 bases. The CDR3 has 15 amino acids. J lost 3 bases, V lost 3 bases, and 4 bases had no gene match. Germline V gives CDR1 LGHNA, CDR2 YSLEER. As DNA, the CDR3 is TGCGCCAGCAGCCAGGCCGGGACAGGGGGCTACGAGCAGTACTTC. It is translated as CASSQAGTGGYEQYF.

Ten or more counts support this clonotype. The V and J genes are TRBV28 and TRBJ1-6; no clear D. CDR3 length: 14 amino acids. In germline, CDR1 is MDHEN, CDR2 SYDVKM. Trimming cost V 2 bases and J 6 bases, with 8 bases left between them. CDR3: CASSLRTINSPLHF. CDR3 DNA: TGTGCCAGCAGTTTACGCACAATTAATTCACCCCTCCACTTT.

This clonotype showed up many times. The rearrangement joins TRBV27 to TRBJ1-6; TRBD1 matches 7 bases. CDR1 is MNHEY, CDR2 SMNVEV, per germline (reference sequence). After removal of 5 bases from V and 4 bases from J, the junction contained 2 bases not matched to a gene. The CDR3 loop spans 14 amino acids. The CDR3 protein is CASSVQGYNSPLHF. The CDR3 DNA reads TGTGCCAGCAGTGTACAGGGGTATAATTCACCCCTCCACTTT.

This clonotype is categorized as medium-sized (0.01 to 0.1%). The chain recombines TRBV11-2 with TRBJ2-3; 8 nucleotides agree with TRBD2. The length of the CDR3 is 15 residues. The ends lost 6 bases at V and 3 bases at J; junction bases unmatched: 8. Germline lookup yields CDR1 SGHAT and CDR2 FQNNGV. The CDR3 DNA sequence: TGTGCCAGCAGGTATCCGGGACTAGGGACAGATACGCAGTATTTT. The encoded protein is CASRYPGLGTDTQYF.

The sample holds many counts of this clonotype. This chain connects TRBV7-9 to TRBJ1-1; D call uncertain. Germline loops: CDR1 SEHNR, CDR2 FQNEAQ (reference sequence). Trimming removed 10 bases from V and 6 bases from J, with 21 bases in between. The CDR3 covers 14 residues. CDR3 sequence reads: CAITRMVGVAEAFF. The CDR3 DNA sequence: TGTGCCATCACCAGGATGGTCGGGGTGGCTGAAGCTTTCTTT.